This T cell receptor (beta chain) was captured in a study of T cell changes during pregnancy in multiple sclerosis. A single count supports this clone. V lost 9 bases to trimming and J lost 0 bases; unmatched junction nucleotides: 3. The CDR3 is 13 amino acids. From germline, CDR1 is SGHTA and CDR2 FQGNSA. Measured with immunoSEQ multiplex PCR; TCRdb has only the in-frame clones, and not every one. The sample lists around 96,000 clones; approximately 94% were seen once. The sequences come from peripheral blood, collected in the third trimester of pregnancy. The chain recombines TRBV7-2 with TRBJ2-7; 9 bases are shared with TRBD1. This clonotype was sampled from a female donor with multiple sclerosis, enrolled in a pregnancy study. CDR3 in DNA: TGTGCCAGGGGACAGGGTAGCTCCTACGAGCAGTACTTC. It yields the protein CARGQGSSYEQYF.